These 29 T cell receptor beta chains share one sample of origin, sequenced in a study of human T cells and chemical hapten exposure. In TCRdb, the RACE reads were re-called with MiXCR into one record per CDR3 protein. The sample has over 45,000 distinct CDR3 sequences, 4.3% seen once. Time point noted: healthy volunteer bleed at 2 weeks. Total RNA extraction was carried out from unfractionated whole blood. Sequenced material: whole blood. All receptors derive from a female donor in good health. Some clones in this sample may be carry-over from other donors' samples.

This clonotype has ten or more counts. The chain uses TRBV6-5 and TRBJ1-5; 9 bases fit TRBD1. The ends lost 5 bases at V and 0 bases at J; junction bases unmatched: 11. The CDR3 extends over 18 amino acids. Looked up from germline, CDR1 is MNHEY and CDR2 is SVGAGI. CDR3 coding DNA: TGTGCCAGCAGTAAAGTCCCGGGACAGGGCGGTAGCAATCAGCCCCAGCATTTT. This gives the protein CASSKVPGQGGSNQPQHF.

This clonotype was found many times. This chain uses TRBV6-4 with TRBJ2-1; TRBD2 agrees at 8 bases. Trimming removed 9 bases from V and 3 bases from J; junction bases left unmatched: 7. The V gene's germline CDR1 is MRHNA and CDR2 SNTAGT. The CDR3 extends over 14 amino acids. The CDR3 region has the DNA TGTGCCAGGAAGGCGGGGGGTCTCTACAATGAGCAGTTCTTC. It is translated as CARKAGGLYNEQFF.

This clonotype showed up many times. CDR3 protein: CASSPMTRINYGYTF. The CDR3 DNA sequence: TGTGCCAGCAGTCCTATGACAAGAATTAACTATGGCTACACCTTC. The V and J genes are TRBV28 and TRBJ1-2; no firm D call. This CDR3 is built from 15 residues. Germline V lookup: CDR1 MDHEN, CDR2 SYDVKM. Deletions cut 5 bases from V and 1 base from J, with 14 bases between.

The table lists this clonotype with many counts. V gene TRBV7-8 combines with J gene TRBJ2-7; D not certain. Trimming shortened V by 3 bases and J by 2 bases, and 8 bases separated the two germline ends. The CDR3 loop spans 13 amino acids. CDR1 and CDR2 (germline): SGHVS, FQNEAQ. This CDR3 reads CASSFSQPYEQYF. The CDR3 DNA reads TGTGCCAGCAGCTTCTCCCAGCCCTACGAGCAGTACTTC. Based on the CDR3 plus reference TRBV7-8 and TRBJ2-7, the full variable domain is GAGVSQSPRYKVAKRGQDVALRCDPISGHVSLFWYQQALGQGPEFLTYFQNEAQLDKSGLPSDRFFAERPEGSVSTLKIQRTQQEDSAVYLCASSFSQPYEQYFGPGTRLTVT.

This clonotype has at least ten counts. The chain couples TRBV7-2 to TRBJ1-1; a possible D gene is TRBD1 (5 bases). The CDR3 has 15 amino acids. Germline CDR1 SGHTA, CDR2 FQGNSA. Trimming removed 7 bases at V and 2 bases at J, with 17 bases between. The CDR3 DNA reads TGTGCCAGCACCACCGAGGGGTCTGGAAACACTGAAGCTTTCTTT. Amino acids: CASTTEGSGNTEAFF. Together with reference TRBV7-2 and TRBJ1-1, the CDR3 gives the full variable domain: GAGVSQSPSNKVTEKGKDVELRCDPISGHTALYWYRQSLGQGLEFLIYFQGNSAPDKSGLPSDRFSAERTGGSVSTLTIQRTQQEDSAVYLCASTTEGSGNTEAFFGQGTRLTVV.

This clonotype was counted ten times or more. The chain uses TRBV29-1 and TRBJ2-6; no definite D call. Deletions cut 0 bases from V and 2 bases from J, with 11 bases between. The germline V gene has CDR1 SQVTM and CDR2 ANQGSEA. The CDR3 spans 16 residues. CDR3 region: CSVEDPTLAGANVLTF. CDR3 coding DNA: TGCAGCGTTGAAGACCCTACCTTGGCTGGGGCCAACGTCCTGACTTTC. Full variable domain (rest looked up from reference TRBV29-1 and TRBJ2-6): SAVISQKPSRDICQRGTSLTIQCQVDSQVTMMFWYRQQPGQSLTLIATANQGSEATYESGFVIDKFPISRPNLTFSTLTVSNMSPEDSSIYLCSVEDPTLAGANVLTFGAGSRLTVL.

In this sample, this clonotype turned up many times. The chain combines TRBV6-1 with TRBJ2-7; D may be TRBD1 (6 bases). This CDR3 is 12 amino acids long. Trimming pared 8 bases from V and 3 bases from J, leaving 11 bases between. Germline-derived CDR1 and CDR2 are MNHNS and SASEGT. DNA for the CDR3: TGTGCCAGCCGGGACAATCTCTACGAGCAGTACTTC. It codes for CASRDNLYEQYF.

As concerns this clonotype: This may be a read error, as it is one base from a much larger clone. No conserved phenylalanine or tryptophan ends this CDR3, so it is likely a read error. The chain combines TRBV13 with TRBJ2-3; 7 bases are a match to TRBD1. J was trimmed by 0 bases and V by 5 bases; bases with no gene match: 11. The CDR3 totals 17 residues. The germline V gene has CDR1 PRHDT and CDR2 FYEKMQ (reference sequence). The CDR3 here is CASSLNRAGGSTDTQYL. The CDR3 region has the DNA TGTGCCAGCAGCCTAAACCGGGCAGGGGGAAGCACAGATACGCAGTATCTT.

V and J are TRBV19 and TRBJ2-2, with D possibly being TRBD2 (5 bases). Germline loops: CDR1 LNHDA, CDR2 SQIVND (reference sequence). CDR3 size: 12 residues. This CDR3 is CGGQAATGELFF. The DNA for the CDR3 is TGTGGAGGGCAGGCGGCCACCGGGGAGCTGTTTTTT.

This clonotype has more than one count but fewer than ten. The V gene is TRBV28, the J gene TRBJ1-6, with a tentative D call TRBD1 (5 bases). Trimming took off 8 bases at V and 8 bases at J, with 16 bases between the two ends. Per the germline V gene, CDR1 is MDHEN and CDR2 is SYDVKM. This CDR3 is built from 14 residues. CDR3 in DNA: TGTGCCAGCCTCGGGGCAGTCCGGGATTCACCCCTCCACTTT. It is translated as CASLGAVRDSPLHF.

At least ten counts were recorded for this clonotype. This chain links TRBV7-9 with TRBJ1-1; maybe TRBD1 (6 bases). This CDR3 is 14 amino acids long. Trimming removed 5 bases from V and 2 bases from J, with 12 bases in between. Germline-derived CDR1 and CDR2 are SEHNR and FQNEAQ (reference sequence). The DNA of the CDR3 is TGTGCCAGCAGCCGGGGGGGCCTAAACACTGAAGCTTTCTTT. This encodes CASSRGGLNTEAFF. Together with reference TRBV7-9 and TRBJ1-1, the CDR3 gives the full variable domain: DTGVSQNPRHKITKRGQNVTFRCDPISEHNRLYWYRQTLGQGPEFLTYFQNEAQLEKSRLLSDRFSAERPKGSFSTLEIQRTEQGDSAMYLCASSRGGLNTEAFFGQGTRLTVV.

This clonotype was seen ten or more times. This chain connects TRBV20-1 to TRBJ1-5; TRBD1 agrees at 9 bases. Germline CDR1 reads DFQATT; CDR2 reads SNEGSKA (reference sequence). The CDR3 has 13 residues. The V gene end was trimmed by 2 bases and the J gene end by 9 bases; junction bases not matched to a gene: 5. For the CDR3, the DNA is TGCAGTGCTAGACCGACAGGGGGTGGGCCCCAGCATTTT. Translated: CSARPTGGGPQHF.

This clonotype occurred many times. The J gene is TRBJ2-3, the V gene TRBV7-9, with D perhaps TRBD1 or TRBD2 (5 bases each). V lost 5 bases and J lost 4, with 16 bases in between. The length of the CDR3 is 15 residues. The germline CDR1 and CDR2 sequences are SEHNR and FQNEAQ (reference sequence). CDR3 region: CASSPHGGRADTQYF. CDR3 bases: TGTGCCAGCAGCCCCCATGGGGGTCGGGCAGATACGCAGTATTTT.

The chain combines TRBV7-9 with TRBJ2-7, with D perhaps TRBD2 (5 bases). The germline V and J ends were trimmed by 8 bases and 3 bases, with 17 bases remaining between them. CDR3 length equals 14 residues. CDR1 is SEHNR and CDR2 is FQNEAQ in the germline V gene (reference sequence). CDR3 coding DNA: TGTGCCAGCCAAGCGACCAACGAGGGCTACGAGCAGTACTTC. Amino acids: CASQATNEGYEQYF.

This clonotype has ten or more counts. This sequence joins TRBV6-5 and TRBJ1-1; D is unclear. From germline, CDR1 is MNHEY and CDR2 SVGAGI. V lost 1 base and J lost 3, with 12 bases in between. The CDR3 contains 15 residues. CDR3 sequence reads: CASSYYGRSDTEAFF. CDR3 coding DNA: TGTGCCAGCAGTTACTACGGGCGCTCGGACACTGAAGCTTTCTTT.

This clonotype has a count of ten or more. The genes are TRBV20-1 and TRBJ2-7; D remains ambiguous. In germline, CDR1 is DFQATT, CDR2 SNEGSKA (reference sequence). This CDR3 is 15 amino acids long. The V gene lost 3 bases and the J gene lost 4 bases, with 19 bases spanning the gap. The CDR3 DNA follows: TGCAGTGCTAGTCGGTCCTCGGGTGGAGCATACGAGCAGTACTTC. The encoded protein is CSASRSSGGAYEQYF.

This clonotype was seen repeatedly, ten times or more. The genes are TRBV20-1 and TRBJ1-5; possible D gene TRBD1, 6 bases. V shed 5 bases and J shed 0 bases, with 20 bases lying between them. The CDR3 is 17 amino acids. Germline CDR1 DFQATT, CDR2 SNEGSKA (reference sequence). The chain's CDR3 is CSAPEGGRGDSNQPQHF. The CDR3 DNA follows: TGCAGTGCTCCTGAGGGGGGGAGGGGAGATAGCAATCAGCCCCAGCATTTT.

This clonotype was picked up many times. The chain uses TRBV6-1 and TRBJ1-1, with no clear D. The germline V and J ends were trimmed by 6 bases and 7 bases, with 6 bases remaining between them. This CDR3 region has 10 residues. From germline, CDR1 is MNHNS and CDR2 SASEGT. CDR3 residues: CASRGIEAFF. DNA of the CDR3: TGTGCCAGCAGAGGGATTGAAGCTTTCTTT.

This clonotype occurred many times. V and J are TRBV20-1 and TRBJ1-4, with D perhaps matching TRBD1 (6 bases). CDR3 size: 12 residues. Per germline, CDR1 DFQATT and CDR2 SNEGSKA (reference sequence). Deletions cut 6 bases from V and 7 bases from J, with 12 bases between. The CDR3 loop is CSARGTAEKLFF. Written as DNA, the CDR3 is TGCAGTGCCAGGGGTACAGCTGAAAAACTGTTTTTT.

For this clonotype: A read error may be the cause here, since a much bigger clone is one base away. The J gene is TRBJ1-1, the V gene TRBV5-1; D is possibly TRBD1 (6 bases). The CDR3 loop spans 14 amino acids. The V gene's germline CDR1 is SGHRS and CDR2 YFSETQ. As DNA, the CDR3 is TGCGCCGGCAGCTGGGAACAGGGGAACACTGAAGCTTTCTTT. Protein sequence: CAGSWEQGNTEAFF. The entire variable domain, with the rest obtained from reference TRBV5-1 and TRBJ1-1, is as follows: KAGVTQTPRYLIKTRGQQVTLSCSPISGHRSVSWYQQTPGQGLQFLFEYFSETQRNKGNFPGRFSGRQFSNSRSEMNVSTLELGDSALYLCAGSWEQGNTEAFFGQGTRLTVV.

This chain links TRBV20-1 with TRBJ2-1; D is unclear. V was clipped by 5 bases and J by 1 base, with 21 bases between them. This CDR3 is 17 amino acids long. Germline V gene sequence: CDR1 DFQATT, CDR2 SNEGSKA (reference sequence). The CDR3 loop is CSAATPLIIVSYNEQFF. The CDR3 DNA is TGCAGTGCTGCCACCCCATTGATTATCGTTTCCTACAATGAGCAGTTCTTC.

This chain links TRBV11-1 with TRBJ2-3, with 8 bases fitting TRBD1. V shed 6 bases, J shed 5 bases, and the junction held 10 bases outside the gene matches. This CDR3 has 15 amino acids. The germline V gene encodes CDR1 SGHAT and CDR2 FQDESV (reference sequence). The CDR3 nucleotides are TGTGCCAGCAGGATTAGAGGCAGGGGGCAAGATACGCAGTATTTT. Translated: CASRIRGRGQDTQYF.

This clonotype has at least ten counts. CDR3 coding DNA: TGTGCCAGCAGCTTTACAGGGGGCCAGCCCCAGCATTTT. Amino acid sequence: CASSFTGGQPQHF. The genes are TRBV6-5 and TRBJ1-5; the match to TRBD1 covers 9 bases. The germline gives CDR1 MNHEY, CDR2 SVGAGI. J lost 7 bases, V lost 6 bases, and 4 bases had no gene match. The CDR3 is made up of 13 amino acids.

This clonotype has a handful of counts. The chain is built from TRBV20-1 and TRBJ1-5; D may be TRBD1 (6 bases). CDR1 and CDR2 (germline): DFQATT, SNEGSKA (reference sequence). Trimming cost V 6 bases and J 0 bases, with 12 bases left between them. This CDR3 is built from 14 residues. CDR3 region: CSARGGPSNQPQHF. DNA for the CDR3: TGCAGTGCCCGGGGGGGGCCTAGCAATCAGCCCCAGCATTTT.

V and J are TRBV7-8 and TRBJ2-3; TRBD2 aligns across 11 bases. CDR1 is SGHVS and CDR2 is FQNEAQ in the germline V gene. The length of the CDR3 is 18 residues. V lost 2 bases and J lost 0; bases outside the gene matches: 7. DNA of the CDR3: TGTGCCAGCAGCTTATTCAAACTAGCGGGAGCTAGCACAGATACGCAGTATTTT. Its translation: CASSLFKLAGASTDTQYF.

This clonotype was seen repeatedly, ten times or more. The CDR3 protein is CASSPDRGRAFF. The DNA for the CDR3 is TGTGCCAGCAGTCCGGACAGGGGAAGAGCTTTCTTT. The rearrangement uses TRBV12-3 or TRBV12-4 and TRBJ1-1, with 9 positions matching TRBD1. The CDR3 is 12 amino acids. V was clipped by 5 bases and J by 10 bases; unmatched bases: 5.

This clonotype occurred many times. The V and J genes are TRBV9 and TRBJ1-5; D perhaps matches TRBD1 (5 bases). The CDR3 has 16 amino acids. The germline V and J ends were trimmed by 2 bases and 5 bases, with 17 bases remaining between them. Germline V gene lookup returns CDR1 SGDLS and CDR2 YYNGEE. CDR3 DNA: TGTGCCAGCAGCGTTGGAGTAGGGGAGGGATATCAGCCCCAGCATTTT. Its translation: CASSVGVGEGYQPQHF.

In this sample, this clonotype turned up many times. The chain joins TRBV29-1 to TRBJ2-3, with D uncertain. Germline assignment: CDR1 SQVTM and CDR2 ANQGSEA. With 6 bases removed from V and 5 bases from J, the gap between germline ends came to 9 bases. This CDR3 has 11 amino acids. The CDR3 region has the DNA TGCAGCGTGGAAATTGGAGATACGCAGTATTTT. It codes for CSVEIGDTQYF.

This clonotype was seen ten or more times. This chain joins TRBV29-1 and TRBJ2-3, with D possibly TRBD1 on 6 matching bases. Germline V lookup: CDR1 SQVTM, CDR2 ANQGSEA. The CDR3 is made up of 13 amino acids. The V end lost 4 bases, the J end lost 1 base, and 9 bases lay between the germline ends. Here the CDR3 reads CSVVPGGTDTQYF. The CDR3 DNA sequence: TGCAGCGTTGTTCCAGGGGGCACAGATACGCAGTATTTT.